Listed below are T cell receptor beta chains from one sample, sequenced in a study of technical replicates of blood from several donors. Sequencing was performed with immunoSEQ multiplex PCR; in TCRdb, only in-frame clones are kept and a portion is missing. Of 67,000 or so clones in the sample, over 95% were seen once. Material: T cells isolated from PBMCs. These receptors were obtained from a human donor in good health. The CDR3 runs from the conserved cysteine through the conserved F or W. The order of the fields is CDR3 DNA, CDR3 protein, J gene, D gene, clone size, V gene. A D gene is named only where the DNA matches it firmly. Only part of the rows carry a size: once, few, many, or a class if the clone is expanded.

DNA: TGTGCCAGCAGCCAAGGGACAGGGAACTATGGCTACACCTTC
CDR3: CASSQGTGNYGYTF
J: TRBJ1-2
D: TRBD1
size: -
V: TRBV4-2

DNA: TGTGCCAGCAGCCAATTACAGGGCTACTATGGCTACACCTTC
CDR3: CASSQLQGYYGYTF
J: TRBJ1-2
D: -
size: -
V: TRBV5-6

DNA: TGTGCCAGCAGCGTAGAAAGCGGGTTTGGGGCGGGAGCTAGGAATGAGCAGTTCTTC
CDR3: CASSVESGFGAGARNEQFF
J: TRBJ2-1
D: TRBD2
size: -
V: TRBV9

DNA: TGCGCCAGCAGCTTGGTGGGGGGGCAAGAGACCCAGTACTTC
CDR3: CASSLVGGQETQYF
J: TRBJ2-5
D: TRBD2
size: -
V: TRBV5-1

DNA: TGTGCCAGCACCCGGCGGGTTTTAGGGCTACGTGAGTACTTC
CDR3: CASTRRVLGLREYF
J: TRBJ2-7
D: -
size: -
V: TRBV5-6

DNA: TGTGCCAGCAGTTTACCGCCTACAGGGAGCCAGCCCCAGCATTTT
CDR3: CASSLPPTGSQPQHF
J: TRBJ1-5
D: -
size: -
V: TRBV28

DNA: TGTGCCAGCAGTTATCTCCCGCGGAGCAATGAGCAGTTCTTC
CDR3: CASSYLPRSNEQFF
J: TRBJ2-1
D: -
size: -
V: TRBV6-5

DNA: TGTGCCAGCAGTGAAATAACAAGCTACGAGCAGTACTTC
CDR3: CASSEITSYEQYF
J: TRBJ2-7
D: -
size: once
V: TRBV6-1

DNA: TGTGCCAGCAGCCCCCCAGGGGCCTTCTATGGCTACACCTTC
CDR3: CASSPPGAFYGYTF
J: TRBJ1-2
D: -
size: -
V: TRBV7-9

DNA: TGTGCCTGGAGTCTAGCGTTTGGCACTGAAGCTTTCTTT
CDR3: CAWSLAFGTEAFF
J: TRBJ1-1
D: -
size: few
V: TRBV30

DNA: TGTGCTAGTGGTTTCAAGACAGGGGCGAACACTGAAGCTTTCTTT
CDR3: CASGFKTGANTEAFF
J: TRBJ1-1
D: TRBD1
size: -
V: TRBV12-5

DNA: TGTGCCAGCTCGCGGACTGGAAATGAGCAGTTCTTC
CDR3: CASSRTGNEQFF
J: TRBJ2-1
D: -
size: -
V: TRBV18